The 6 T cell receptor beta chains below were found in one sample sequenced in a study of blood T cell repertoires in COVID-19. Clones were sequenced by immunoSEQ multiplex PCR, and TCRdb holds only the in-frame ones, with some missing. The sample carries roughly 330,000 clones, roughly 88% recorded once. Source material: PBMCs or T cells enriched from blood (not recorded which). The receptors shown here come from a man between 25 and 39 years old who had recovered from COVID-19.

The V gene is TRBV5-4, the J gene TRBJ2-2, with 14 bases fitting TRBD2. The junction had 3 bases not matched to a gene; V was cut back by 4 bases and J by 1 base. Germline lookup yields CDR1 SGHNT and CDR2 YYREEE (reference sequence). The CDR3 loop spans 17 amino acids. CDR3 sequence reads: CASSPGLAGENTGELFF. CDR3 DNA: TGTGCCAGCAGCCCGGGACTAGCGGGGGAGAACACCGGGGAGCTGTTTTTT.

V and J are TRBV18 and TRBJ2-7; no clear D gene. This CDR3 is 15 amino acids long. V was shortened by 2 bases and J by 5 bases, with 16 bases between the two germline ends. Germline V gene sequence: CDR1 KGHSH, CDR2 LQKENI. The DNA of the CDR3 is TGTGCCAGCTCACCAGCGGCTAGTCTGTCCCACGAGCAGTACTTC. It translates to CASSPAASLSHEQYF.

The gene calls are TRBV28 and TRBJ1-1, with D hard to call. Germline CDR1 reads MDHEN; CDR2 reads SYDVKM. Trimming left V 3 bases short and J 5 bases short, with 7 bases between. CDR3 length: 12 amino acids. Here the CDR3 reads CASSLEGTEAFF. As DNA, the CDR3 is TGTGCCAGCAGTTTGGAGGGAACTGAAGCTTTCTTT.

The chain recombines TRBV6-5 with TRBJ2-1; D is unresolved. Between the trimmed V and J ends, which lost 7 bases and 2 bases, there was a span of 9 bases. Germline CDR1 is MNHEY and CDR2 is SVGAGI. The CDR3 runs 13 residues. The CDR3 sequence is CASTWAPYNEQFF. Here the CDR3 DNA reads TGTGCCAGCACTTGGGCACCCTACAATGAGCAGTTCTTC.

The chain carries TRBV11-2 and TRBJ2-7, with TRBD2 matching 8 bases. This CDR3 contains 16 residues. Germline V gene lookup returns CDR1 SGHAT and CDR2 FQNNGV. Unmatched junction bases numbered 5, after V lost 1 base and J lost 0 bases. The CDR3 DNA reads TGTGCCAGCAGCTTAGTTGGGCGGGGGGACTCCTACGAGCAGTACTTC. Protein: CASSLVGRGDSYEQYF.

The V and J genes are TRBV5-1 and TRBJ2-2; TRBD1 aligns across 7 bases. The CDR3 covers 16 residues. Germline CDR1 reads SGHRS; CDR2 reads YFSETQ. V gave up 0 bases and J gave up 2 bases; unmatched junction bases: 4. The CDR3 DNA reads TGCGCCAGCAGCTTGGCCGGGACAGTAAACACCGGGGAGCTGTTTTTT. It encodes CASSLAGTVNTGELFF.